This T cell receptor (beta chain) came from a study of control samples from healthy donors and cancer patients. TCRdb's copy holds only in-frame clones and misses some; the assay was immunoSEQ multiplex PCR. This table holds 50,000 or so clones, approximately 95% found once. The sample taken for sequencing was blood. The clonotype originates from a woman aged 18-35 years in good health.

CDR3 in amino acids: CASLRGTGGTHGYTF. In DNA, the CDR3 is TGTGCCAGTCTTAGGGGGACAGGGGGGACCCATGGCTACACCTTC. V and J are TRBV28 and TRBJ1-2; 11 bases match TRBD1. The CDR3 loop spans 15 amino acids. With 9 bases clipped from V and 6 bases from J, the junction kept 12 bases outside the gene matches. Germline values: CDR1 MDHEN, CDR2 SYDVKM.